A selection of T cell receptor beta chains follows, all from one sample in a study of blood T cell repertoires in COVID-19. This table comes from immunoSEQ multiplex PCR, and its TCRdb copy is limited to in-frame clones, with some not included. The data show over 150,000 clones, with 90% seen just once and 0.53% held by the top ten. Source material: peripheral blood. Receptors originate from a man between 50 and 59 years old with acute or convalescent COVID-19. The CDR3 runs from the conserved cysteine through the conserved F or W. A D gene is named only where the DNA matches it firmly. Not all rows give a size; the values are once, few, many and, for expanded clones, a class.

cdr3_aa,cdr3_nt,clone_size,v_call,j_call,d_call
CASSGAASSYNEQFF,TGCGCCAGCAGTGGAGCGGCGAGCTCCTACAATGAGCAGTTCTTC,once,TRBV4-1,TRBJ2-1,NA
CASSSEAGVGEQFF,TGCGCCAGCAGTTCCGAGGCGGGCGTCGGGGAGCAGTTCTTC,few,TRBV5-1,TRBJ2-1,NA
CASSGGVDTEAFF,TGTGCCAGCAGCGGGGGGGTAGACACTGAAGCTTTCTTT,NA,TRBV9,TRBJ1-1,NA
CASNIRDSSYEQYF,TGTGCCAGCAATATCCGGGACTCCTCCTACGAGCAGTACTTC,NA,TRBV6-5,TRBJ2-7,NA
CASRSGQSSYNEQFF,TGTGCCAGCAGGAGCGGACAGAGCTCCTACAATGAGCAGTTCTTC,NA,TRBV6-4,TRBJ2-1,NA
CASSQALARDEQYF,TGTGCCAGCAGCCAGGCTCTAGCTAGGGACGAGCAGTACTTC,NA,TRBV14,TRBJ2-7,NA
CASRFKDRGANEKLFF,TGTGCCAGCAGATTCAAGGACAGAGGGGCTAATGAAAAACTGTTTTTT,once,TRBV6-4,TRBJ1-4,NA
CASSLPQGRQPQHF,TGTGCCAGCAGCTTACCCCAGGGTCGACAGCCCCAGCATTTT,NA,TRBV7-8,TRBJ1-5,NA
CASSPGQGNTDTQYF,TGTGCCAGCAGTCCGGGACAGGGTAACACAGATACGCAGTATTTT,NA,TRBV6-5,TRBJ2-3,TRBD1
CSASEAGMTQETQYF,TGCAGTGCTAGTGAGGCGGGGATGACTCAAGAGACCCAGTACTTC,NA,TRBV20-1,TRBJ2-5,NA
CASSLQYNEQFF,TGTGCCAGCTCACTACAATACAATGAGCAGTTCTTC,NA,TRBV18,TRBJ2-1,NA
CASSYRLAGIYNEQFF,TGTGCCAGCAGTTATCGACTAGCGGGGATTTACAATGAGCAGTTCTTC,NA,TRBV28,TRBJ2-1,TRBD2
CSVHGGLKNTETFF,TGCAGCGTTCATGGGGGACTCAAGAACACTGAAACTTTCTTT,NA,TRBV29-1,TRBJ1-1,NA
CASSYSSGQGAFF,TGTGCCAGCAGTTACTCGTCGGGACAGGGAGCTTTCTTT,NA,TRBV6-6,TRBJ1-1,TRBD1
CASSGGLRAQYF,TGTGCCAGCAGCGGCGGACTGAGGGCCCAGTACTTC,NA,TRBV9,TRBJ2-5,NA
CATSQGTGGNTEAFF,TGTGCCACCTCCCAGGGGACAGGTGGGAACACTGAAGCTTTCTTT,NA,TRBV27,TRBJ1-1,TRBD1
CASSKGGTQYF,TGTGCCAGCAGCAAAGGGGGGACCCAGTACTTC,once,TRBV7-6,TRBJ2-5,NA
CASSLGTGLETQYF,TGTGCCAGCAGCTTGGGGACAGGGTTGGAGACCCAGTACTTC,NA,TRBV11-3,TRBJ2-5,TRBD1
CSASPGSKETQYF,TGCAGTGCTAGTCCGGGATCTAAAGAGACCCAGTACTTC,NA,TRBV20-1,TRBJ2-5,NA
CASGPQGEGYGYTF,TGTGCTAGTGGACCACAGGGAGAAGGTTACGGCTACACCTTC,NA,TRBV12-5,TRBJ1-2,NA
CASSYSSREDGYTF,TGTGCCAGCAGTTACTCGTCCAGGGAGGACGGCTACACCTTC,NA,TRBV6-2/TRBV6-3,TRBJ1-2,NA
CASSLGQGTTNEKLFF,TGTGCCAGCAGCTTAGGACAGGGGACCACTAATGAAAAACTGTTTTTT,NA,TRBV7-8,TRBJ1-4,TRBD1
CASSNRGTGELFF,TGTGCCAGCAGCAATAGAGGCACCGGGGAGCTGTTTTTT,NA,TRBV27,TRBJ2-2,NA
CASIAVNTEAFF,TGTGCCAGCATAGCCGTGAACACTGAAGCTTTCTTT,NA,TRBV28,TRBJ1-1,NA
CASSPNRGHNYGYTF,TGTGCCAGCAGCCCCAACAGGGGGCATAACTATGGCTACACCTTC,NA,TRBV27,TRBJ1-2,TRBD1
CASSFGTGNQPQHF,TGTGCCAGCAGTTTCGGGACAGGCAATCAGCCCCAGCATTTT,NA,TRBV28,TRBJ1-5,TRBD1
CASSLVAQENTEAFF,TGTGCCAGCTCACTTGTTGCACAGGAGAACACTGAAGCTTTCTTT,NA,TRBV18,TRBJ1-1,NA
CASSKPGGNTGELFF,TGCGCCAGCAGCAAGCCGGGGGGTAACACCGGGGAGCTGTTTTTT,once,TRBV5-1,TRBJ2-2,TRBD2